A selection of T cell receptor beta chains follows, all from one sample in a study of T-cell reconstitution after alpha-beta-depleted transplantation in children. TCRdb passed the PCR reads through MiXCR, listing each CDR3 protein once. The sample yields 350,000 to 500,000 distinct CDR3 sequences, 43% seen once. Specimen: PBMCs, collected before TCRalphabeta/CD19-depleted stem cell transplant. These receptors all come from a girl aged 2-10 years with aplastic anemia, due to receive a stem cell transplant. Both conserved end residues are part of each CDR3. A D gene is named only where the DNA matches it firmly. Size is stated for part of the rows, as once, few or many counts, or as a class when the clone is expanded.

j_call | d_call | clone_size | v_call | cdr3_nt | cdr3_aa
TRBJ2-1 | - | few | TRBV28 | TGTGCCAGCAGTCCCCAGCTTACCTACAATGAGCAGTTCTTC | CASSPQLTYNEQFF
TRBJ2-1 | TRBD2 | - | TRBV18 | TGTGCCAGCTCACTTCGGACTAGCGGGGATGAGCAGTTCTTC | CASSLRTSGDEQFF
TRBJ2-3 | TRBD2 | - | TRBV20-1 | TGCAGTGCCCAGACCATAGCGGGAGGGCCCTCAGATACGCAGTATTTT | CSAQTIAGGPSDTQYF
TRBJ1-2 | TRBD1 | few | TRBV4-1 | TGCGCCAGCAGCCAGTACGACGGCGACAGGGCGTCCTATGGCTACACCTTC | CASSQYDGDRASYGYTF
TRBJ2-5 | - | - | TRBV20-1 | TGCAGTGCTACACCACAGGTGGCTTCTCAAGAGACCCAGTACTTC | CSATPQVASQETQYF
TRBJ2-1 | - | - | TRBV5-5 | TGTGCCAGCAGCTTACGGGCGGCAAATGAGCAGTTCTTC | CASSLRAANEQFF
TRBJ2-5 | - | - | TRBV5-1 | TGCGCCAGCAGCTCGACCCTCCGGGACCGAAAAGAGACCCAGTACTTC | CASSSTLRDRKETQYF
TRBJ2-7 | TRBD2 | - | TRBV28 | TGTGCCAGCAGCAGACTAGCGGAACCCTACGAGCAGTACTTC | CASSRLAEPYEQYF
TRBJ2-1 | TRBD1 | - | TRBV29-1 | TGCAGCGCCACCAGACAGGGAACGAATGAGCAGTTCTTC | CSATRQGTNEQFF
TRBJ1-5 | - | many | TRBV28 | TGTGCCAGCAGTTTAGACAGGCTAAATCAGCCCCAGCATTTT | CASSLDRLNQPQHF
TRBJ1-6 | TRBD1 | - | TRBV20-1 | TGCAGTGCTAGAGAGGGCAGGGGGAATACACCCCTCCACTTT | CSAREGRGNTPLHF
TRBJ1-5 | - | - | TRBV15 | TGTGCCACCAGCAGAGAGGCGGGGGGTAATAGCAATCAGCCCCAGCATTTT | CATSREAGGNSNQPQHF
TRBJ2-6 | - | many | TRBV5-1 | TGCGCCAGCAGCTTGGCCGAGGACTCTGGGGCCAACGTCCTGACTTTC | CASSLAEDSGANVLTF
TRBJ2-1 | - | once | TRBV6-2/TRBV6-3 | TGTGCCAGCAACCACCTAGGGGGGCCCTCCTACAATGAGCAGTTCTTC | CASNHLGGPSYNEQFF
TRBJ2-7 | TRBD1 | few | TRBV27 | TGTGCCAGCAGCCCGACAGGGGTTACCTACGAGCAGTACTTC | CASSPTGVTYEQYF
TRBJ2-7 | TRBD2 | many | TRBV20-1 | TGCAGTGCAGACAAAGCGGGGCCGTCCTACGAGCAGTACTTC | CSADKAGPSYEQYF
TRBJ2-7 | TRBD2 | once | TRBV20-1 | TGCAGTGCTAGAGATCCCGGGAGGCCATCCTACGAGCAGTACTTC | CSARDPGRPSYEQYF
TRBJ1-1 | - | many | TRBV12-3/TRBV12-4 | TGTGCCAGCAGTTTAGGAGGGGATACGAACACTGAAGCTTTCTTT | CASSLGGDTNTEAFF
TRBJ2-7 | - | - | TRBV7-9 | TGTGCCAGCAGCCAGACTTCCCCCTACGAGCAGTACTTC | CASSQTSPYEQYF
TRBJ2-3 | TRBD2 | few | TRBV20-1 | TGCAGTGCTCCCCGGACTAGCGGGAGAGCGGATACGCAGTATTTT | CSAPRTSGRADTQYF
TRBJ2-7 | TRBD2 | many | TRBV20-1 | TGCAGTGCTTTCTATAGCGGGGCCTACGAGCAGTACTTC | CSAFYSGAYEQYF
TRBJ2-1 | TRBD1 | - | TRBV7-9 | TGTGCCAGCTCGACAGGGGCTCTCGATGAGCAGTTCTTC | CASSTGALDEQFF